One and the same sample provided the 25 T cell receptor beta chains below, sequenced in a study of OX40 agonist ivuxolimab in advanced cancers. Method: immunoSEQ multiplex PCR; TCRdb's copy keeps in-frame clones and lacks some. The top ten hold around 49% of the sample, which has 20,000 to 30,000 clones, approximately 91% seen once. The sample here was CD4+ or CD8+ T cells sorted from blood, taken in a trial of the OX40 agonist ivuxolimab. The source is an adult with an advanced solid tumor such as melanoma, head and neck, liver or kidney cancer.

As for this clone: Germline is not matched at one junction end, which may reflect a read error. Other DNA sequences in this sample translate to the same CDR3. The rearrangement links TRBV29-1 to TRBJ1-2; no clear D. This CDR3 spans 9 amino acids. Germline CDR1 reads SQVTM; CDR2 reads ANQGSEA. CDR3 region: CSVEGGYTF. CDR3 nucleotide sequence: TGCAGCGTCGAAGGAGGCTACACCTTC.

The chain employs TRBV6-1 and TRBJ1-1; the D gene is possibly TRBD1 (6 bases). Between the trimmed V and J ends, which lost 4 bases and 0 bases, there was a span of 9 bases. CDR1 MNHNS and CDR2 SASEGT come from the germline V gene. The length of the CDR3 is 14 residues. CDR3 DNA: TGTGCCAGCAGTGTTTACAGGGTGAACACTGAAGCTTTCTTT. Amino acid sequence: CASSVYRVNTEAFF.

The V gene is TRBV21-1, the J gene TRBJ2-4; the listed D gene, TRBD2, was not tested against the DNA. TRBV21-1 is described as a pseudogene. This CDR3 has 15 amino acids. The CDR3 nucleotides read TGTGCCAGCAGCAATGGGACGGAGGGACGGGTGGGCCAGTACTTC. Translation: CASSNGTEGRVGQYF.

The J gene is TRBJ2-7, the V gene TRBV11-2, with 8 nucleotides matching TRBD2. The CDR3 runs to 14 residues. V was pared by 5 bases and J by 4 bases, with 7 bases of the junction left unmatched. Germline CDR1 SGHAT, CDR2 FQNNGV. CDR3: CASSQAGGVYEQYF. CDR3 in DNA: TGTGCCAGCAGCCAGGCGGGGGGCGTTTACGAGCAGTACTTC.

V and J are TRBV5-6 and TRBJ1-2; D might be TRBD1 (6 bases). Per germline, CDR1 SGHDT and CDR2 YYEEEE. The CDR3 covers 14 residues. V gave up 2 bases and J gave up 6 bases, with 14 bases separating them. CDR3 coding DNA: TGTGCCAGCAGCTTATTACAGGGTCTTGATGGCTACACCTTC. Protein product: CASSLLQGLDGYTF. Full variable domain (outside the CDR3, taken from reference TRBV5-6 and TRBJ1-2): DAGVTQSPTHLIKTRGQQVTLRCSPKSGHDTVSWYQQALGQGPQFIFQYYEEEERQRGNFPDRFSGHQFPNYSSELNVNALLLGDSALYLCASSLLQGLDGYTFGSGTRLTVV.

CDR3 protein: CISSQAYPGGETQYF. CDR3 nucleotides: TGCATCAGCAGCCAAGCCTACCCGGGGGGAGAGACCCAGTACTTC. The genes are TRBV1 and TRBJ2-5; the D segment call TRBD2 is taken from the table without a DNA check. TRBV1 is a documented pseudogene. CDR3 length equals 15 residues.

This clone has more than one count but fewer than ten. This rearrangement joins TRBV2 to TRBJ1-5, with 9 bases lining up with TRBD1. Losses at the gene ends were 2 bases for V and 6 bases for J; bases not matched to a gene: 11. CDR1 SNHLY and CDR2 FYNNEI come from the germline V gene. The CDR3 is 17 residues long. The CDR3 DNA is TGTGCCAGCAGTGAATCCTGGGACAGGGTAAAGCGTCAGCCCCAGCATTTT. It is translated as CASSESWDRVKRQPQHF. Using reference TRBV2 and TRBJ1-5 for the parts outside the CDR3, the full variable domain is EPEVTQTPSHQVTQMGQEVILRCVPISNHLYFYWYRQILGQKVEFLVSFYNNEISEKSEIFDDQFSVERPDGSNFTLKIRSTKLEDSAMYFCASSESWDRVKRQPQHFGDGTRLSIL.

The chain couples TRBV25-1 to TRBJ2-7; TRBD1 aligns across 8 bases. This CDR3 has 15 residues. The germline gives CDR1 MGHDK, CDR2 SYGVNS. V trimming: 4 bases; J trimming: 2 bases; junction bases outside the gene matches: 7. For the CDR3, the DNA is TGTGCCAGCAGTGCCGCCGGGACAGGAGCCTACGAGCAGTACTTC. Translation gives CASSAAGTGAYEQYF.

This chain uses TRBV7-6 with TRBJ2-2, with TRBD1 identical over 7 bases. With V trimmed by 5 bases and J by 2 bases, 5 bases remained unmatched. From germline, CDR1 is SGHVS and CDR2 FNYEAQ. The CDR3 is made up of 15 amino acids. CDR3 region: CASSVRQGNTGELFF. The CDR3 nucleotides are TGTGCCAGCAGCGTACGACAGGGAAACACCGGGGAGCTGTTTTTT.

The rearrangement uses TRBV28 and TRBJ2-1; perhaps TRBD2 as D (6 bases). The V gene lost 4 bases and the J gene lost 7 bases, with 23 bases spanning the gap. Per the germline V gene, CDR1 is MDHEN and CDR2 is SYDVKM. This CDR3 region has 17 residues. The DNA of the CDR3 is TGTGCCAGCAGTTCCAGGTATTGGGATAGCGGCTCAAATGAGCAGTTCTTC. It codes for CASSSRYWDSGSNEQFF.

In DNA, the CDR3 is TGTGCCAGTAGTATAGTGGCAGGGACTTACAATGAGCAGTTCTTC. Encoded protein: CASSIVAGTYNEQFF. The chain is built from TRBV19 and TRBJ2-1; possibly TRBD2 for D (6 bases). CDR1 is LNHDA, CDR2 SQIVND, per germline (reference sequence). V lost 1 base to trimming and J lost 4 bases, with 11 bases between them. The CDR3 length is 15 residues.

Remarks on this clone: The junction departs from the called germline gene at one end, perhaps through a read error. The chain combines TRBV7-7 with TRBJ2-5, with D possibly being TRBD1 (6 bases). Germline V gene data show CDR1 as SSHAT and CDR2 as FNYEAQ (reference sequence). The CDR3 spans 15 residues. The CDR3 is CASSVQGNPPETQYF. The DNA for the CDR3 is TGTGCTAGCAGCGTACAGGGTAACCCCCCCGAGACCCAGTACTTC.

With regard to this clone: The same CDR3 can be traced to other DNA sequences in this sample. J is TRBJ2-3 and V is TRBV7-6, with 10 bases aligning to TRBD1. V trimming: 9 bases; J trimming: 5 bases; junction bases outside the gene matches: 8. This CDR3 is built from 14 residues. From germline, CDR1 is SGHVS and CDR2 FNYEAQ. The CDR3 nucleotides read TGTGCCAGTAGTCAGACAGGGGGCAGAGATACGCAGTATTTT. This translates into CASSQTGGRDTQYF.

The chain combines TRBV2 with TRBJ2-5, with a possible D match to TRBD1 (5 bases). The CDR3 sequence is 13 residues long. CDR1 is SNHLY and CDR2 is FYNNEI in the germline V gene. Trimming pared 5 bases from V and 4 bases from J, leaving 11 bases between. CDR3 sequence (DNA): TGTGCCAGCAGTAGACAGCAGGGAGAGACCCAGTACTTC. Translation gives CASSRQQGETQYF. Complete variable domain (other parts from reference TRBV2 and TRBJ2-5): EPEVTQTPSHQVTQMGQEVILRCVPISNHLYFYWYRQILGQKVEFLVSFYNNEISEKSEIFDDQFSVERPDGSNFTLKIRSTKLEDSAMYFCASSRQQGETQYFGPGTRLLVL.

This clone was seen once. The V gene is TRBV7-9, the J gene TRBJ1-1; D not certain. This CDR3 spans 14 amino acids. CDR1 and CDR2 from the germline V gene are SEHNR and FQNEAQ (reference sequence). The V gene lost 3 bases and the J gene lost 4 bases, with 12 bases spanning the gap. The CDR3, as DNA: TGTGCCAGCAGCTTTTCGGCCCTGGGCACTGAAGCTTTCTTT. This sequence encodes CASSFSALGTEAFF.

This chain uses TRBV7-8 with TRBJ2-7, with D perhaps matching TRBD1 or TRBD2 (5 bases each). This CDR3 is built from 14 residues. The V end lost 0 bases, the J end lost 0 bases, and 6 bases lay between the germline ends. CDR1 and CDR2 (germline): SGHVS, FQNEAQ. CDR3 region: CASSLAGTSYEQYF. CDR3 bases: TGTGCCAGCAGCTTAGCGGGGACCTCCTACGAGCAGTACTTC. Full variable domain (outside the CDR3, taken from reference TRBV7-8 and TRBJ2-7): GAGVSQSPRYKVAKRGQDVALRCDPISGHVSLFWYQQALGQGPEFLTYFQNEAQLDKSGLPSDRFFAERPEGSVSTLKIQRTQQEDSAVYLCASSLAGTSYEQYFGPGTRLTVT.

The chain recombines TRBV12-5 with TRBJ2-1; D is undetermined. The CDR3 covers 12 residues. Germline V gene lookup returns CDR1 LGHNT and CDR2 FRNRAP. The V and J ends lost 7 bases and 3 bases respectively, with 7 bases between them. In nucleotides, the CDR3 is TGTGCTAGTGCTTATTTCTACAATGAGCAGTTCTTC. It yields the protein CASAYFYNEQFF.

V usage is TRBV6-5 and J usage is TRBJ1-2; the D is unclear. From germline, CDR1 is MNHEY and CDR2 SVGAGI. Trimming stripped 6 bases from V and 3 bases from J, with 8 bases between. The CDR3 consists of 12 residues. The chain's CDR3 is CASSHRDYGYTF. The CDR3 region has the DNA TGTGCCAGCAGCCACCGGGACTATGGCTACACCTTC.

The V call is TRBV4-1, the J call TRBJ2-3, with 7 nucleotides matching TRBD1. CDR1 and CDR2 (germline): MGHRA, YSYEKL. Unmatched junction bases numbered 6, after V lost 1 base and J lost 2 bases. There are 16 residues in the CDR3. The CDR3 sequence is CASSQGQGRITDTQYF. The CDR3 DNA follows: TGCGCCAGCAGCCAAGGACAGGGCCGGATCACAGATACGCAGTATTTT.

The gene calls are TRBV6-1 and TRBJ2-1; 10 bases align to TRBD1. The CDR3 length is 13 residues. Germline V gives CDR1 MNHNS, CDR2 SASEGT. V was clipped by 10 bases and J by 7 bases; unmatched bases: 7. The CDR3: CATTGQGKNEQFF. The CDR3 DNA reads as TGTGCCACCACGGGACAGGGGAAAAATGAGCAGTTCTTC.

V and J are TRBV21-1 and TRBJ2-3; the table's D call TRBD2 went unverified against the DNA. TRBV21-1 is flagged as a pseudogene. This CDR3 region has 13 residues. CDR3 in DNA: TGTGCCAGCAGCAACGGGGGCACAGATACGCAGTATTTT. This encodes CASSNGGTDTQYF.

This chain connects TRBV4-2 to TRBJ2-7; TRBD2 agrees at 8 bases. Trimming at V came to 0 bases and at J to 4 bases, leaving 11 bases not matched to a gene. Germline V gives CDR1 LGHNA, CDR2 YNFKEQ. The CDR3 extends over 17 amino acids. CDR3 DNA: TGTGCCAGCAGCCAAGAATTCATCCAGCGGGGGTTGTACGAGCAGTACTTC. Translated, it gives CASSQEFIQRGLYEQYF.

The J gene is TRBJ1-1, the V gene TRBV6-5; TRBD1 aligns across 7 bases. The CDR3 spans 13 residues. Germline trimming cut 7 bases from V and 7 bases from J; bases unmatched to any gene: 9. Germline V gene data show CDR1 as MNHEY and CDR2 as SVGAGI. The chain's CDR3 is CASKLGSGGEAFF. The CDR3 region has the DNA TGTGCCAGCAAGTTGGGGTCAGGGGGTGAAGCTTTCTTT.

The gene calls are TRBV6-4 and TRBJ2-2; TRBD1 matches at 10 bases. CDR1 is MRHNA and CDR2 is SNTAGT in the germline V gene. The CDR3 is 15 residues long. V trimming: 4 bases; J trimming: 3 bases; junction bases outside the gene matches: 2. CDR3 amino acids: CASSVGQGDTGELFF. The CDR3 DNA is TGTGCCAGCAGTGTCGGACAGGGGGACACCGGGGAGCTGTTTTTT.

V usage is TRBV19 and J usage is TRBJ2-4; perhaps TRBD1 as D (7 bases). V was shortened by 6 bases and J by 12 bases, with 18 bases between the two germline ends. This CDR3 comprises 13 residues. Looked up from germline, CDR1 is LNHDA and CDR2 is SQIVND (reference sequence). The CDR3 protein is CASRGTARGTQYF. The CDR3, as DNA: TGTGCCAGTAGGGGGACAGCCCGGGGGACTCAGTACTTC.